This TCR beta chain emerged from a study of CD8 T cell repertoires and HIV-1 epitope variants. For the study at large: Separate wells received one of Twenty-five Gag or Nef variant peptides. Control wells had CMV/EBV/flu peptides, negative Ebola AY9, or no peptide. Equal numbers of autologous T cell-negative cells presented antigen to enriched T cells.

Survey-depth immunoSEQ sequencing covered TCR beta CDR3 regions. Only in-frame clones appear in the TCRdb table, and some are missing; sequencing was by immunoSEQ multiplex PCR. Among under 7,000 clones, 64% were seen once, and the ten largest hold approximately 39%. A remark on this clone: Its specificity is not known.

The CDR3 loop spans 18 amino acids. Germline assignment: CDR1 MGHRA and CDR2 YSYEKL. V was cut by 0 bases and J by 7 bases, with 21 bases left in between. This TCR derives from a male donor with HIV. Sequences were obtained from cultured CD8+ T cells derived from PBMCs. The chain links TRBV4-1 to TRBJ1-4, with D hard to call. In DNA form, the CDR3 reads TGCGCCAGCAGCCAAGAGAGAAAGCTTTCAACTAATAGTGAAAAACTGTTTTTT. As protein: CASSQERKLSTNSEKLFF.